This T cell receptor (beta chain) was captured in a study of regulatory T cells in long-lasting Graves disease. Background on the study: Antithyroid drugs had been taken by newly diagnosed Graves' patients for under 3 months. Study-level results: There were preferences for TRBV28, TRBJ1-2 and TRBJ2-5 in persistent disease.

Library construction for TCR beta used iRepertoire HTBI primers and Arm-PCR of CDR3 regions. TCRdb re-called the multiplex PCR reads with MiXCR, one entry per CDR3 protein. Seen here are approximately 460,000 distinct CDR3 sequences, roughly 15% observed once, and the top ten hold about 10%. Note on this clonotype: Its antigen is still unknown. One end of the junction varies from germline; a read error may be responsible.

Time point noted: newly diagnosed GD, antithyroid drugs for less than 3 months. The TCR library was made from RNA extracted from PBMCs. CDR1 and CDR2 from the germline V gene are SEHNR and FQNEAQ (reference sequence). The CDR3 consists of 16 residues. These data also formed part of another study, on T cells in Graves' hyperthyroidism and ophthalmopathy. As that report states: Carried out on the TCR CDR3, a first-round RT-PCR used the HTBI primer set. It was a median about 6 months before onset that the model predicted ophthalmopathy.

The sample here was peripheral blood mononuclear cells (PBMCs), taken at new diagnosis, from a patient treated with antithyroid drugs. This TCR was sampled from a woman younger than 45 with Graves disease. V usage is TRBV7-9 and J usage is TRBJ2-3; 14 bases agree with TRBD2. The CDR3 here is CASSLALGLAGDTRYF. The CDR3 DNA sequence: TGTGCCAGCAGCTTAGCGTTGGGACTAGCGGGAGATACGCGGTATTTT.